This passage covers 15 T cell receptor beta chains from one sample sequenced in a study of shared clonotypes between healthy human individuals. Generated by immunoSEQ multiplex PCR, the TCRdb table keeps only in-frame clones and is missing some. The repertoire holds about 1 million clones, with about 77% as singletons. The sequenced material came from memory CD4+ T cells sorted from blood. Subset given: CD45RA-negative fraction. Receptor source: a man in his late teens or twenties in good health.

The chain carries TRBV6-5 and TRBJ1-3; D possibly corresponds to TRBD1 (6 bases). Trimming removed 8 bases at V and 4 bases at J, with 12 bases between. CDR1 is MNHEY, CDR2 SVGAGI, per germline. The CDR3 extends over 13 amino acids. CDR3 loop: CASRPGAGNTIYF. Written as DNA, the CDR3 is TGTGCCAGCCGGCCAGGGGCCGGAAACACCATATATTTT.

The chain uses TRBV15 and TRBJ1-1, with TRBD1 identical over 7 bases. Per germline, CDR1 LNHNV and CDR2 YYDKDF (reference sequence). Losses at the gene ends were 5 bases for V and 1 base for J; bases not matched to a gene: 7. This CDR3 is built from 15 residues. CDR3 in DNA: TGTGCCACCAGCCCAAGGGGGCCGACGAACACTGAAGCTTTCTTT. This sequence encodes CATSPRGPTNTEAFF.

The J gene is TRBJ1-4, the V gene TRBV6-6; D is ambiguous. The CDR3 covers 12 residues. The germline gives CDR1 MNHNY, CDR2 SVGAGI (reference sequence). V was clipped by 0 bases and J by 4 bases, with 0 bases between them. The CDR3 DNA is TGTGCCAGCAGTTACTCTAATGAAAAACTGTTTTTT. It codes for CASSYSNEKLFF.

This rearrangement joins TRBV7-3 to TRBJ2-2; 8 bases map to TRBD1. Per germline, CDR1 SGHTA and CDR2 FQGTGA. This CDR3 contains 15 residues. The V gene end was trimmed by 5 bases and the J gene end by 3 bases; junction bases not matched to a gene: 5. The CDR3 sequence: CASSERTGHTGELFF. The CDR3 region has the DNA TGTGCCAGCAGCGAAAGGACAGGGCACACCGGGGAGCTGTTTTTT.

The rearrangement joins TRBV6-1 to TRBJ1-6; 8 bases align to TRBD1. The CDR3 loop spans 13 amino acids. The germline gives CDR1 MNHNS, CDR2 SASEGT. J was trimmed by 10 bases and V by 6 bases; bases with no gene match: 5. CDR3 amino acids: CASRDRGGSPLHF. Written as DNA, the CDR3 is TGTGCCAGCAGAGACAGGGGAGGGTCACCCCTCCACTTT.

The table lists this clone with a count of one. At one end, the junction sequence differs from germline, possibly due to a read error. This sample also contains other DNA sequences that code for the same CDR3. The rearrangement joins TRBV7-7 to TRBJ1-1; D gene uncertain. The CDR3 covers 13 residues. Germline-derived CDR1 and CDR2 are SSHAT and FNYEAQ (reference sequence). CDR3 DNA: TGTGCTAGCAGCTTAGAGGCAAACACTGAAGCTTTCTTT. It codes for CASSLEANTEAFF.

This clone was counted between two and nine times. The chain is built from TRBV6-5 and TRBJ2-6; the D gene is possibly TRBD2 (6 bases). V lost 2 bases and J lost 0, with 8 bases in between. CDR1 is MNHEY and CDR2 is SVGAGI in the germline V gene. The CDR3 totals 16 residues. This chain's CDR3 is CASSYGRISGANVLTF. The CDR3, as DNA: TGTGCCAGCAGTTACGGGAGGATCTCTGGGGCCAACGTCCTGACTTTC.

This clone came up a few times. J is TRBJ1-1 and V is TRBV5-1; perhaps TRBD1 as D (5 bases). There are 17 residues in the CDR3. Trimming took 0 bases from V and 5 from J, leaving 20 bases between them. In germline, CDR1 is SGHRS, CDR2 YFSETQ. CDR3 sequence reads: CASSLGVDGQRGTEAFF. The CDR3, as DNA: TGCGCCAGCAGCTTGGGTGTAGACGGTCAACGGGGGACTGAAGCTTTCTTT. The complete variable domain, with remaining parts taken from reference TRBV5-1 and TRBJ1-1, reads KAGVTQTPRYLIKTRGQQVTLSCSPISGHRSVSWYQQTPGQGLQFLFEYFSETQRNKGNFPGRFSGRQFSNSRSEMNVSTLELGDSALYLCASSLGVDGQRGTEAFFGQGTRLTVV.

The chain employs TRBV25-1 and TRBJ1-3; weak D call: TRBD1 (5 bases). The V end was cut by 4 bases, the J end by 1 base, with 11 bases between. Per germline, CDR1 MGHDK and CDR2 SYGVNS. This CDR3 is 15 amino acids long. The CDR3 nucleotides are TGTGCCAGCAGTGCGGGACCGATATCTGGAAACACCATATATTTT. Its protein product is CASSAGPISGNTIYF.

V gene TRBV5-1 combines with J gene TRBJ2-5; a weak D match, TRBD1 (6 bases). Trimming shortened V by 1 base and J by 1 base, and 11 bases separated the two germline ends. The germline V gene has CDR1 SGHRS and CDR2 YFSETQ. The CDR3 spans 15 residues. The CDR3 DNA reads TGCGCCAGCAGCTTGACGGGACACCGCCAAGAGACCCAGTACTTC. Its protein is CASSLTGHRQETQYF.

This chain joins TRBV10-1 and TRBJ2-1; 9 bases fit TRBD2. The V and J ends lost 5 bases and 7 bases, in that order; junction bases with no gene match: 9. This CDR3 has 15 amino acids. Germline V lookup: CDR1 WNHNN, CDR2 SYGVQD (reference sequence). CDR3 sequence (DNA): TGCGCCAGCAGTCCGGGACTAGCTTCAAGGAATGAGCAGTTCTTC. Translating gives CASSPGLASRNEQFF.

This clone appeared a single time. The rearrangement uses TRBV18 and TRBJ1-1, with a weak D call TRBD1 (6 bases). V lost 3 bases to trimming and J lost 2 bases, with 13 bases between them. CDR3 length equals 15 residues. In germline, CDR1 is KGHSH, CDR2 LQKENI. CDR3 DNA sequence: TGTGCCAGCTCACCCGGGGGCAGGGAAAACACTGAAGCTTTCTTT. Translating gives CASSPGGRENTEAFF.

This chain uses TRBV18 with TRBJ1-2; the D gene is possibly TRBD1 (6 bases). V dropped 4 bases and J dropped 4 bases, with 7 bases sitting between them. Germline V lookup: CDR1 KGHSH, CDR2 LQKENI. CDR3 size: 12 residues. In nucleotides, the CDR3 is TGTGCCAGCTCACTGGACAGCTATGGCTACACCTTC. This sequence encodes CASSLDSYGYTF.

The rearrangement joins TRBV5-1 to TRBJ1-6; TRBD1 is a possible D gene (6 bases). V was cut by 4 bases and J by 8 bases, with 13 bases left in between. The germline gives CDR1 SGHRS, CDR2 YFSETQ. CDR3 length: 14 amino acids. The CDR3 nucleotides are TGCGCCAGCAGCCCCGGACAGTGGGATTCACCCCTCCACTTT. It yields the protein CASSPGQWDSPLHF.

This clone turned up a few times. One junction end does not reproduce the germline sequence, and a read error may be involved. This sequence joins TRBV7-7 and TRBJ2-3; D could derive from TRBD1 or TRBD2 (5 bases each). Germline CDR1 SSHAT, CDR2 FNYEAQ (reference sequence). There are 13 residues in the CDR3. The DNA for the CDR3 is TGTGCTAGCAGCTTCCGTGGGACGGATACGCAGTATTTT. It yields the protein CASSFRGTDTQYF.